A selection of T cell receptor beta chains follows, all from one sample in a study of OX40 agonist ivuxolimab in advanced cancers. Clones were sequenced by immunoSEQ multiplex PCR, and TCRdb holds only the in-frame ones, with some missing. The table has tens of thousands of clones, 83% seen once. This material consisted of CD4+ or CD8+ T cells sorted from blood, taken in a trial of the OX40 agonist ivuxolimab. The origin of the receptors is an adult with an advanced solid tumor such as melanoma, head and neck, liver or kidney cancer. Each CDR3 is given with its conserved first and last residue. D genes are given only for firm matches. Not all rows give a size; the values are once, few, many and, for expanded clones, a class.

V: TRBV18; D: NA; J: TRBJ2-7; size: NA; DNA: TGTGCCAGCTCACCGTTGGGACTGAATGACGAGCAGTACTTC; CDR3: CASSPLGLNDEQYF
V: TRBV7-3; D: NA; J: TRBJ1-5; size: NA; DNA: TGTGCCAGCAGCTTTGGGGATCAGCCCCAGCATTTT; CDR3: CASSFGDQPQHF
V: TRBV28; D: NA; J: TRBJ1-5; size: NA; DNA: TGTGCCAGCACACTTAGCAATCAGCCCCAGCATTTT; CDR3: CASTLSNQPQHF
V: TRBV27; D: TRBD2; J: TRBJ2-2; size: NA; DNA: TGTGCCAGCAGTTGGGGGGAAATAGCGGGAGGGTACACCGGGGAGCTGTTTTTT; CDR3: CASSWGEIAGGYTGELFF
V: TRBV7-2; D: NA; J: TRBJ1-1; size: NA; DNA: TGTGCCAGCAGCATCCGACAGACCCTGAACACTGAAGCTTTCTTT; CDR3: CASSIRQTLNTEAFF
V: TRBV11-2; D: NA; J: TRBJ1-1; size: NA; DNA: TGTGCCAGCAGCCCCCAGGGTGTGGGGAAGACCACTGAAGCTTTCTTT; CDR3: CASSPQGVGKTTEAFF
V: TRBV10-3; D: NA; J: TRBJ1-4; size: NA; DNA: TGTGCCATCAGTGAGTCGGGGATATCTAATGAAAAACTGTTTTTT; CDR3: CAISESGISNEKLFF
V: TRBV4-1; D: NA; J: TRBJ2-2; size: NA; DNA: TGCGCCAGCAGCCCATCGCGGGGCGGTAACACCGGGGAGCTGTTTTTT; CDR3: CASSPSRGGNTGELFF
V: TRBV11-2; D: NA; J: TRBJ1-1; size: NA; DNA: TGTGCCAGCAGCTTAGTTTGGGCAACAGGTGAAGCTTTCTTT; CDR3: CASSLVWATGEAFF
V: TRBV28; D: TRBD1; J: TRBJ1-1; size: NA; DNA: TGTGCCAGCAATTCCCGGACAGGAAAAGCCTTCTTT; CDR3: CASNSRTGKAFF
V: TRBV18; D: NA; J: TRBJ1-1; size: once; DNA: TGTGCCAGCTCAAAACAGGGTAAACAAACTGAAGCTTTCTTT; CDR3: CASSKQGKQTEAFF
V: TRBV6-5; D: NA; J: TRBJ1-2; size: NA; DNA: TGTGCCAGCAGAGGCGGGGGAAGGCACGGCTACACCTTC; CDR3: CASRGGGRHGYTF
V: TRBV5-4; D: TRBD2; J: TRBJ2-7; size: NA; DNA: TGTGCCAGCAGCTCCCGCCAGCGGGAGGGCTGGTACGAGCAGTACTTC; CDR3: CASSSRQREGWYEQYF
V: TRBV5-1; D: NA; J: TRBJ2-1; size: NA; DNA: TGCGCCAGCAGCAGAGCGAAAGTTTGGGAAGGGATGCGGGCCAGCTCCTACAATGAGCAGTTCTTC; CDR3: CASSRAKVWEGMRASSYNEQFF
V: TRBV19; D: NA; J: TRBJ1-2; size: NA; DNA: TGTGCCAGTAGTATAGTAGGAGGAGGAGGCTACACCTTC; CDR3: CASSIVGGGGYTF
V: TRBV29-1; D: TRBD1; J: TRBJ2-1; size: NA; DNA: TGCAGCGTTGGCGTCACAGGGGCGCAGAATGAGCAGTTCTTC; CDR3: CSVGVTGAQNEQFF
V: TRBV4-1; D: TRBD1; J: TRBJ2-1; size: NA; DNA: TGCGCCAGCAAGTCTGACTGGGCGACAGGGAAAGACGTGTCCTACAATGAGCAGTTCTTC; CDR3: CASKSDWATGKDVSYNEQFF
V: TRBV7-9; D: NA; J: TRBJ2-5; size: NA; DNA: TGTGCCAGCAGCTTAGCGGGTCCGGAGACCCAGTACTTC; CDR3: CASSLAGPETQYF
V: TRBV19; D: TRBD1; J: TRBJ1-1; size: NA; DNA: TGTGCCAGTAGATTGACAGGGTTTGGGAGTCGCGGCACTGAAGCTTTCTTT; CDR3: CASRLTGFGSRGTEAFF
V: TRBV9; D: NA; J: TRBJ2-7; size: NA; DNA: TGTGCCAGCAGCGTAGAGCCCTGGGACGAGCAGTACTTC; CDR3: CASSVEPWDEQYF
V: TRBV13; D: NA; J: TRBJ2-2; size: NA; DNA: TGTGCCAGCAGCTTACTTCACCGGGAGCTGTTTTTT; CDR3: CASSLLHRELFF
V: TRBV6-5; D: NA; J: TRBJ1-2; size: NA; DNA: TGTGCCAGCAGTCCCCTCCCCCGGGGCCGCTACACCTTC; CDR3: CASSPLPRGRYTF
V: TRBV11-2; D: NA; J: TRBJ1-3; size: NA; DNA: TGTGCCAGCAGTCATGACAGGCCAAGCTCTGGAAACACCATATATTTT; CDR3: CASSHDRPSSGNTIYF
V: TRBV7-3; D: TRBD2; J: TRBJ2-1; size: NA; DNA: TGTGCCAGCAGCTCCGTCGGACTAGCGGACAATGAGCAGTTCTTC; CDR3: CASSSVGLADNEQFF
V: TRBV19; D: NA; J: TRBJ1-5; size: few; DNA: TGTGCCAGTAGTATCCCAGGGTATATCGGTCAGCCCCAGCATTTT; CDR3: CASSIPGYIGQPQHF
V: TRBV10-1; D: NA; J: TRBJ2-1; size: NA; DNA: TGCGCCAGCAGATTAACTGGGGAATCCTACAATGAGCAGTTCTTC; CDR3: CASRLTGESYNEQFF
V: TRBV19; D: TRBD1; J: TRBJ1-1; size: NA; DNA: TGTGCCAGTAATCGACAGGGAATCACTGAAGCTTTCTTT; CDR3: CASNRQGITEAFF
V: TRBV5-1; D: NA; J: TRBJ2-1; size: NA; DNA: TGCGCCAGCAGCTCCCAAGGACACGTACGTAGCTCCTACAATGAGCAGTTCTTC; CDR3: CASSSQGHVRSSYNEQFF
V: TRBV6-1; D: TRBD1; J: TRBJ2-7; size: NA; DNA: TGTGCCAGCAGTAAACGACAGGGCTACGAGCAGTACTTC; CDR3: CASSKRQGYEQYF
V: TRBV21-1; D: NA; J: TRBJ2-5; size: few; DNA: TGTGCCAGCAGCAAAGAGGAGGCAGGGCGTGAGACCCAGTACTTC; CDR3: CASSKEEAGRETQYF
V: TRBV21-1; D: NA; J: TRBJ2-1; size: NA; DNA: TGTGCCAGCAGCATCGCTCCTACTAGCGGGAGCGATGAGCAGTTCTTC; CDR3: CASSIAPTSGSDEQFF
V: TRBV21-1; D: NA; J: TRBJ1-1; size: NA; DNA: TGTGCCAGTGAGACAGGGCGGGAGAACACTGAAGCTTTCTTT; CDR3: CASETGRENTEAFF
V: TRBV6-1; D: NA; J: TRBJ1-6; size: NA; DNA: TGTGCCAGCAGTGAAGTTGGGCGCATCTCCTATAATTCACCCCTCCACTTT; CDR3: CASSEVGRISYNSPLHF
V: TRBV1; D: NA; J: TRBJ2-3; size: NA; DNA: TGCACCAGCAGCCAAGATGGGAGCGAAAGCACAGATACGCAGTATTTT; CDR3: CTSSQDGSESTDTQYF
V: TRBV5-1; D: NA; J: TRBJ2-2; size: NA; DNA: TGCGCCAGCAGCTTGGGAGATCCGATGGGGGAGCTGTTTTTT; CDR3: CASSLGDPMGELFF
V: TRBV21-1; D: NA; J: TRBJ1-3; size: few; DNA: TGTGCCAACAAGGCGGGAGGAAACACCATATATTTT; CDR3: CANKAGGNTIYF
V: TRBV7-9; D: NA; J: TRBJ2-5; size: NA; DNA: TGTGCCAGCAGCTTAGCGCTGGGGCAGGGCCAAGAGACCCAGTACTTC; CDR3: CASSLALGQGQETQYF
V: TRBV15; D: TRBD2; J: TRBJ2-7; size: once; DNA: TGTGCCACCAGCAGGAAAATTAGCGGGACCACCCGCGAGCAGTACTTC; CDR3: CATSRKISGTTREQYF
V: TRBV29-1; D: TRBD2; J: TRBJ2-2; size: NA; DNA: TGCAGCGTTGTGGGGACTACTAGGGGCGGGGAGCTGTTTTTT; CDR3: CSVVGTTRGGELFF
V: TRBV30; D: NA; J: TRBJ1-1; size: NA; DNA: TGTGCCTGGAGTTATGTCCCAGGGATAGCTTTCTTT; CDR3: CAWSYVPGIAFF
V: TRBV27; D: NA; J: TRBJ2-5; size: once; DNA: TGTGCCAGCAGTCGGGCCGGGGGGCCCTTGGAGACCCAGTACTTC; CDR3: CASSRAGGPLETQYF
V: TRBV7-2; D: NA; J: TRBJ1-6; size: NA; DNA: TGTGCCAGCAGCTTAGTAACAGGGAGTAGTTCACCCCTCCACTTT; CDR3: CASSLVTGSSSPLHF
V: TRBV2; D: NA; J: TRBJ1-4; size: NA; DNA: TGTGCCAGCAGTGTGGGAAAAAGGGGACCTAATGAAAAACTGTTTTTT; CDR3: CASSVGKRGPNEKLFF
V: TRBV18; D: TRBD2; J: TRBJ2-1; size: NA; DNA: TGTGCCAGCTCTCCTACTAGCGGGGCCTACAATGAGCAGTTCTTC; CDR3: CASSPTSGAYNEQFF
V: TRBV6-6; D: TRBD2; J: TRBJ2-7; size: NA; DNA: TGTGCCAGCAGTTACTCGATGGGACTAGTCTACGAGCAGTACTTC; CDR3: CASSYSMGLVYEQYF
V: TRBV28; D: TRBD1; J: TRBJ2-7; size: NA; DNA: TGTGCCAGCAGCTCGCCTGGACAGGGGAACCACGAGCAGTACTTC; CDR3: CASSSPGQGNHEQYF
V: TRBV28; D: TRBD1; J: TRBJ2-1; size: NA; DNA: TGTGCCAGCAGTTCCGGGACAGTATACAATGAGCAGTTCTTC; CDR3: CASSSGTVYNEQFF
V: TRBV6-1; D: NA; J: TRBJ2-2; size: NA; DNA: TGTGCCAGCAGTGAACTTCTCCCGACGAACACCGGGGAGCTGTTTTTT; CDR3: CASSELLPTNTGELFF
V: TRBV19; D: NA; J: TRBJ2-3; size: once; DNA: TGTGCCAGTGGGTTGGGAGATACGCAGTATTTT; CDR3: CASGLGDTQYF
V: TRBV7-8; D: TRBD1; J: TRBJ1-1; size: NA; DNA: TGTGCCAGCAGCTTAAATATGGGACAGGGGGCTGGGGGGACTGAAGCTTTCTTT; CDR3: CASSLNMGQGAGGTEAFF
V: TRBV4-1; D: NA; J: TRBJ1-4; size: NA; DNA: TGCGCCAGCAGCCGGTCGTGGTCAACTAATGAAAAACTGTTTTTT; CDR3: CASSRSWSTNEKLFF
V: TRBV18; D: NA; J: TRBJ1-5; size: NA; DNA: TGTGCCAGCTCACTGCATGACGGGCCGAATCAGCCCCAGCATTTT; CDR3: CASSLHDGPNQPQHF
V: TRBV6-4; D: NA; J: TRBJ1-1; size: NA; DNA: TGTGCCAGCAGTGCGGGGGGGTCGAACACTGAAGCTTTCTTT; CDR3: CASSAGGSNTEAFF
V: TRBV20-1; D: NA; J: TRBJ2-5; size: NA; DNA: TGCAGTGCCCGACCGGAGGAGACCCAGTACTTC; CDR3: CSARPEETQYF